This T cell receptor beta chain comes out of a study of post-analysis software for immune sequencing data (dated by TCRdb to about 2015). As for the study more broadly: The recorded disease courses included relapsing-remitting, secondary progressive and progressive-relapsing multiple sclerosis, and some patients had no subtype annotation. The patient repertoires were compared against approximately ten previously published healthy control repertoires obtained from donors aged roughly 6 to 28 years. A subset of samples was prepared in parallel using single-end sample barcoding, then pooled and co-amplified after Illumina adapter ligation. Results and caveats for the whole study, not just this receptor: The control group was slightly older than the multiple sclerosis patient group. Direct clustering with F measure revealed strong co-clustering of samples prepared in the same batch, which led to a batch-effect correction. Roughly 5 TRBV segments, including TRBV5-6, TRBV5-1 and TRBV20-1, were significantly more frequent in patients than controls. Significantly lower normalized Chao1 diversity was found in multiple sclerosis patients than in controls, suggesting substantial peripheral T-cell clonal expansion.

Libraries came from PCR. For sequencing, an Illumina HiSeq 2500 was employed. To reduce PCR and sequencing biases, unique molecular identifiers were incorporated into the TCR beta cDNA libraries. Every 1 to 10 million input T cells yielded roughly 500,000 cDNA molecules, meaning each molecule approximated one T cell. The patient libraries were prepared and sequenced with the same protocol used for the earlier healthy control dataset. Samples belonging to the same batch were prepared together, multiplexed and sequenced on a shared HiSeq lane. As for the authors' bioinformatics: MIGEC was used to process the raw barcoded reads, and molecular identifier groups with only a single read were discarded before consensus assembly and CDR3 extraction. VDJtools was used for post-analysis of the clonotype tables, and diversity was normalized by down-sampling every dataset to the size of the smallest sample. Repertoire overlap clustering matched CDR3 amino acid but not nucleotide sequences to correct batch-related cross-sample contamination. Through fastp at Q25 and MiXCR, TCRdb rebuilt clones from the public reads, retaining in-frame beta chains. Rows are combined by CDR3 protein, so each entry shows the most common genes and DNA. Clone size and V and J calls follow TCRdb, not the original study. The sample includes some 890,000 distinct CDR3 sequences, with around 53% observed a single time. The top ten clonotypes cover approximately 4.2% of the sample.

To demonstrate the VDJtools post-analysis software, TCR beta repertoires were profiled from the peripheral blood of about 13 young patients with multiple sclerosis. The multiple sclerosis patients were children and adolescents ranging in age from roughly 6 to 15 years. Note on this clonotype: Its specific antigen is unknown. Base qualities were left out, and no much larger clone turns up one base away.

From cysteine to phenylalanine, the CDR3 is 14 amino acids long. Kept here is only the CDR3 DNA, which spans 42 bases and is read in frame from base 1. The V end gives up 5 bases and the J end 3 bases, leaving 7 bases in the junction not matched to a gene. Via the germline V gene, CDR1 is SQVTM and CDR2 ANQGSEA. The chain uses TRBV29-1 and TRBJ2-1; TRBD2 lines up with 7 middle nucleotides. The origin of this receptor is a girl aged 10 to 17 with multiple sclerosis. Input material: blood. The DNA sequence reads TGCAGCGTTCTTGAGCGGGGAAGCTACAATGAGCAGTTCTTC. This encodes CSVLERGSYNEQFF.